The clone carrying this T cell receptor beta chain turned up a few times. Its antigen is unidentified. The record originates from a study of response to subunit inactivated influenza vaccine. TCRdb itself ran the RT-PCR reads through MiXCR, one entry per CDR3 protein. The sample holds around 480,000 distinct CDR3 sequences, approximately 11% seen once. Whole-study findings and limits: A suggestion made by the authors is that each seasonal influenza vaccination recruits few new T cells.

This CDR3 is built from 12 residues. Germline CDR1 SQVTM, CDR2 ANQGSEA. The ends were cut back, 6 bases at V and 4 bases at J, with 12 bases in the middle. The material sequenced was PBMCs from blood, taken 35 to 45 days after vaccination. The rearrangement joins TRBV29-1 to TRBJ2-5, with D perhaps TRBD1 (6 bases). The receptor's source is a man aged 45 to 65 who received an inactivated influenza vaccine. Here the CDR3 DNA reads TGCAGCGTGGCAGGGGCAGCAGAGACCCAGTACTTC. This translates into CSVAGAAETQYF.